Listed below are T cell receptor beta chains from one sample, sequenced in a study of T cells after yellow fever vaccination. TCRdb itself ran the 5' RACE reads through MiXCR, one entry per CDR3 protein. The data contain some 350,000 distinct CDR3 sequences, roughly 4% of them singletons. The sequenced sample was PBMCs, obtained 5 days after the yellow fever booster vaccination. Receptors originate from a man aged 18 to 30 who received the YFV17D yellow fever vaccine. Both conserved end residues are part of each CDR3. The order of the fields is V gene, J gene, D gene, CDR3 length, clone size, CDR3 protein, CDR3 DNA. The D gene is left open where the match is weak. Rows give clone size only sometimes, using once, few, many, or a class for an expanded clone.

v_call: TRBV3-1; j_call: TRBJ1-2; d_call: NA; cdr3_length: 15; clone_size: NA; cdr3_aa: CASSQDLWGNSGYTF; cdr3_nt: TGTGCCAGCAGCCAAGATCTGTGGGGGAACAGCGGCTACACCTTC
v_call: TRBV29-1; j_call: TRBJ1-2; d_call: TRBD1; cdr3_length: 12; clone_size: few; cdr3_aa: CSARQGVYGYTF; cdr3_nt: TGCAGCGCAAGACAGGGCGTCTATGGCTACACCTTC
v_call: TRBV2; j_call: TRBJ2-5; d_call: TRBD2; cdr3_length: 16; clone_size: few; cdr3_aa: CASSESLAGGQETQYF; cdr3_nt: TGTGCCAGCAGTGAATCCCTAGCGGGGGGGCAAGAGACCCAGTACTTC
v_call: TRBV7-9; j_call: TRBJ1-2; d_call: NA; cdr3_length: 14; clone_size: few; cdr3_aa: CASSFGGPNYGYTF; cdr3_nt: TGTGCCAGCAGCTTTGGGGGGCCGAACTATGGCTACACCTTC
v_call: TRBV7-6; j_call: TRBJ1-1; d_call: NA; cdr3_length: 17; clone_size: NA; cdr3_aa: CASSSVRLRKMNTEAFF; cdr3_nt: TGTGCCAGCAGCTCGGTCCGTCTGAGGAAAATGAACACTGAAGCTTTCTTT
v_call: TRBV14; j_call: TRBJ1-2; d_call: NA; cdr3_length: 13; clone_size: few; cdr3_aa: CASSQPDWYGYTF; cdr3_nt: TGTGCCAGCAGCCAACCAGATTGGTATGGCTACACCTTC
v_call: TRBV27; j_call: TRBJ1-2; d_call: TRBD1; cdr3_length: 16; clone_size: many; cdr3_aa: CASSPLGQGATDGYTF; cdr3_nt: TGTGCCAGCAGTCCCCTGGGACAGGGGGCAACGGATGGCTACACCTTC
v_call: TRBV6-5; j_call: TRBJ1-2; d_call: TRBD1; cdr3_length: 15; clone_size: few; cdr3_aa: CASSGIRQGGYGYTF; cdr3_nt: TGTGCCAGCAGTGGAATCCGACAGGGAGGCTATGGCTACACCTTC
v_call: TRBV10-1; j_call: TRBJ2-1; d_call: NA; cdr3_length: 18; clone_size: few; cdr3_aa: CASSESANPAGIYNEQFF; cdr3_nt: TGCGCCAGCAGTGAGTCGGCTAATCCCGCGGGCATCTACAATGAGCAGTTCTTC
v_call: TRBV7-2; j_call: TRBJ2-1; d_call: NA; cdr3_length: 11; clone_size: few; cdr3_aa: CASSLVAEQFF; cdr3_nt: TGTGCCAGCAGCTTAGTCGCTGAGCAGTTCTTC
v_call: TRBV20-1; j_call: TRBJ1-6; d_call: NA; cdr3_length: 14; clone_size: many; cdr3_aa: CSASARTANSPLHF; cdr3_nt: TGCAGTGCTTCCGCCCGGACGGCCAATTCACCCCTCCACTTT
v_call: TRBV20-1; j_call: TRBJ2-1; d_call: TRBD2; cdr3_length: 19; clone_size: NA; cdr3_aa: CSASGVLAGVRSWFHEQFF; cdr3_nt: TGCAGTGCTAGCGGAGTACTAGCGGGGGTTAGGTCCTGGTTTCATGAGCAGTTCTTC
v_call: TRBV9; j_call: TRBJ2-2; d_call: NA; cdr3_length: 13; clone_size: few; cdr3_aa: CASSSDADGELFF; cdr3_nt: TGTGCCAGCAGCTCAGACGCTGACGGGGAGCTGTTTTTT
v_call: TRBV11-2; j_call: TRBJ2-7; d_call: NA; cdr3_length: 14; clone_size: many; cdr3_aa: CASSRLRGTYEQYF; cdr3_nt: TGTGCCAGCAGCCGACTCCGGGGGACCTACGAGCAGTACTTC
v_call: TRBV7-8; j_call: TRBJ2-7; d_call: NA; cdr3_length: 16; clone_size: many; cdr3_aa: CASSPLAGARSYEQYF; cdr3_nt: TGTGCCAGCAGCCCCCTTGCGGGGGCCCGCTCCTACGAGCAGTACTTC
v_call: TRBV7-9; j_call: TRBJ2-1; d_call: TRBD1; cdr3_length: 18; clone_size: many; cdr3_aa: CASSLSGAGQGVWNEQFF; cdr3_nt: TGTGCCAGCAGCTTGAGTGGGGCGGGACAGGGTGTTTGGAATGAGCAGTTCTTC
v_call: TRBV29-1; j_call: TRBJ2-7; d_call: TRBD1; cdr3_length: 13; clone_size: NA; cdr3_aa: CSVGQGSSYEQYF; cdr3_nt: TGCAGCGTTGGACAGGGGAGCTCCTACGAGCAGTACTTC
v_call: TRBV29-1; j_call: TRBJ1-5; d_call: NA; cdr3_length: 14; clone_size: many; cdr3_aa: CSVAFGGGNQPQHF; cdr3_nt: TGCAGCGTTGCGTTCGGAGGGGGGAATCAGCCCCAGCATTTT
v_call: TRBV7-6; j_call: TRBJ2-3; d_call: TRBD2; cdr3_length: 15; clone_size: many; cdr3_aa: CASSLGSGGTDTQYF; cdr3_nt: TGTGCCAGCAGCTTAGGTAGCGGGGGGACAGATACGCAGTATTTT
v_call: TRBV12-3/TRBV12-4; j_call: TRBJ2-4; d_call: NA; cdr3_length: 15; clone_size: NA; cdr3_aa: CASSPGVGTKNIQYF; cdr3_nt: TGTGCCAGCAGCCCAGGGGTTGGAACCAAAAACATTCAGTACTTC
v_call: TRBV5-1; j_call: TRBJ2-3; d_call: NA; cdr3_length: 18; clone_size: many; cdr3_aa: CASSAPGSARTSTDTQYF; cdr3_nt: TGCGCCAGCAGCGCCCCAGGGTCAGCGCGAACTAGCACAGATACGCAGTATTTT
v_call: TRBV6-2/TRBV6-3; j_call: TRBJ2-1; d_call: NA; cdr3_length: 17; clone_size: few; cdr3_aa: CASSYLPVRATTNEQFF; cdr3_nt: TGTGCCAGCAGTTACTTACCCGTCCGGGCCACAACCAATGAGCAGTTCTTC
v_call: TRBV24-1; j_call: TRBJ2-5; d_call: TRBD2; cdr3_length: 14; clone_size: once; cdr3_aa: CATRGGGAEETQYF; cdr3_nt: TGTGCCACCAGGGGCGGGGGGGCGGAAGAGACCCAGTACTTC
v_call: TRBV7-2; j_call: TRBJ2-1; d_call: TRBD2; cdr3_length: 15; clone_size: many; cdr3_aa: CASSLQAGEYNEQFF; cdr3_nt: TGTGCCAGCAGCTTACAAGCGGGGGAATACAATGAGCAGTTCTTC
v_call: TRBV5-1; j_call: TRBJ1-2; d_call: NA; cdr3_length: 16; clone_size: NA; cdr3_aa: CASRIHPGIPNYGYTF; cdr3_nt: TGCGCCAGCAGGATCCACCCCGGGATACCTAACTATGGCTACACCTTC
v_call: TRBV28; j_call: TRBJ2-5; d_call: TRBD1; cdr3_length: 15; clone_size: many; cdr3_aa: CASRTSDRGGETQYF; cdr3_nt: TGTGCCAGCAGGACATCGGACAGGGGAGGAGAGACCCAGTACTTC